These 19 T cell receptor beta chains were all obtained from the same sample, sequenced in a study of identifying expanded T cells in peripheral blood. TCRdb's table, derived via immunoSEQ multiplex PCR, lists solely in-frame clones and lacks some. The table has 50,000 to 75,000 clones, over 80% seen once. The sample taken for sequencing was blood. These receptors were obtained from a person aged 18 to 70 in good health.

V usage is TRBV10-3 and J usage is TRBJ2-5; D is ambiguous. The CDR3 consists of 18 residues. Looked up from germline, CDR1 is ENHRY and CDR2 is SYGVKD. V was cut by 4 bases and J by 3 bases, with 24 bases left in between. CDR3 amino acids: CAISAVPTLPLVEETQYF. DNA of the CDR3: TGTGCCATCAGTGCAGTCCCTACCCTACCCCTTGTCGAAGAGACCCAGTACTTC.

The chain recombines TRBV2 with TRBJ1-1; no clear D gene. The V and J ends lost 6 bases and 4 bases respectively, with 15 bases between them. The CDR3 has 14 amino acids. From germline, CDR1 is SNHLY and CDR2 FYNNEI. The CDR3 DNA follows: TGTGCCAGCAGCGCTCGGGGTGTTCCCACTGAAGCTTTCTTT. Amino acids: CASSARGVPTEAFF. Together with reference TRBV2 and TRBJ1-1, the CDR3 gives the full variable domain: EPEVTQTPSHQVTQMGQEVILRCVPISNHLYFYWYRQILGQKVEFLVSFYNNEISEKSEIFDDQFSVERPDGSNFTLKIRSTKLEDSAMYFCASSARGVPTEAFFGQGTRLTVV.

The rearrangement uses TRBV5-6 and TRBJ2-3; D is perhaps TRBD1 (5 bases). Germline CDR1 SGHDT, CDR2 YYEEEE. The CDR3 length is 14 residues. V gave up 4 bases and J gave up 0 bases, with 9 bases separating them. CDR3 residues: CASSRGTSTDTQYF. The CDR3 DNA is TGTGCCAGCAGCAGGGGAACTAGCACAGATACGCAGTATTTT.

The V and J genes are TRBV7-2 and TRBJ1-1; D may be TRBD1 (6 bases). The germline V gene has CDR1 SGHTA and CDR2 FQGNSA. V shed 3 bases and J shed 1 base, with 9 bases lying between them. The CDR3 length is 14 residues. The CDR3 DNA reads as TGTGCCAGCAGCTTCCTCAGGGGGAACACTGAAGCTTTCTTT. Amino acids: CASSFLRGNTEAFF.

V usage is TRBV7-3 and J usage is TRBJ2-3, with D uncertain. The CDR3 extends over 14 amino acids. The ends were cut back, 1 base at V and 0 bases at J, with 5 bases in the middle. Germline V CDR1 and CDR2: SGHTA, FQGTGA. The CDR3: CASSLIPSTDTQYF. The CDR3 DNA is TGTGCCAGCAGCTTAATCCCCAGCACAGATACGCAGTATTTT.

The chain uses TRBV6-1 and TRBJ1-2; D might be TRBD1 (6 bases). From germline, CDR1 is MNHNS and CDR2 SASEGT. V was pared by 3 bases and J by 5 bases, with 7 bases between. This CDR3 spans 12 amino acids. CDR3 DNA sequence: TGTGCCAGCAGTGAGGGACATTATGGCTACACCTTC. This gives the protein CASSEGHYGYTF.

CDR3 in amino acids: CASSPGTGWDEQYF. The CDR3 nucleotides read TGTGCCAGCAGTCCTGGGACAGGGTGGGACGAGCAGTACTTC. V and J are TRBV28 and TRBJ2-7; TRBD1 matches 9 bases. V shed 5 bases and J 5 bases; nucleotides not matched to a gene: 7. Per germline, CDR1 MDHEN and CDR2 SYDVKM. This CDR3 has 14 amino acids.

The gene calls are TRBV6-6 and TRBJ2-5, with D possibly being TRBD1 (6 bases). CDR3 length equals 15 residues. V lost 0 bases to trimming and J lost 1 base, with 9 bases between them. Germline values: CDR1 MNHNY, CDR2 SVGAGI (reference sequence). As DNA, the CDR3 is TGTGCCAGCAGTTACTCGGCAGGGGCCCAAGAGACCCAGTACTTC. Translated, it gives CASSYSAGAQETQYF.

In its sample, this clone was seen a few times. The chain uses TRBV6-6 and TRBJ2-7; D not certain. V lost 6 bases, J lost 2 bases, and 5 bases lay in between. Germline loops: CDR1 MNHNY, CDR2 SVGAGI (reference sequence). The CDR3 sequence is 11 residues long. The CDR3 nucleotides are TGTGCCAGCAGCGACCCCTACGAGCAGTACTTC. Its protein is CASSDPYEQYF.

J is TRBJ2-5 and V is TRBV5-4; 10 bases fit TRBD2. This CDR3 is built from 16 residues. Unmatched junction bases numbered 8, after V lost 2 bases and J lost 4 bases. Germline CDR1 and CDR2: SGHNT and YYREEE (reference sequence). DNA for the CDR3: TGTGCCAGCAGCTTCCCTCTAGCGGGAGCAGGAGAGACCCAGTACTTC. It is translated as CASSFPLAGAGETQYF. Looking up the rest from reference TRBV5-4 and TRBJ2-5 gives the full variable domain: ETGVTQSPTHLIKTRGQQVTLRCSSQSGHNTVSWYQQALGQGPQFIFQYYREEENGRGNFPPRFSGLQFPNYSSELNVNALELDDSALYLCASSFPLAGAGETQYFGPGTRLLVL.

Regarding this clone: The same CDR3 is also encoded by other DNA sequences in this sample. The chain recombines TRBV5-1 with TRBJ1-2; D not certain. Trimming shortened V by 0 bases and J by 2 bases, and 8 bases separated the two germline ends. The CDR3 is made up of 14 amino acids. Germline values: CDR1 SGHRS, CDR2 YFSETQ. As DNA, the CDR3 is TGCGCCAGCAGCTTGGGGACGGAAAACTATGGCTACACCTTC. Its protein is CASSLGTENYGYTF.

The chain employs TRBV19 and TRBJ1-4, with 9 nucleotides matching TRBD1. The CDR3 runs 14 residues. Germline lookup yields CDR1 LNHDA and CDR2 SQIVND (reference sequence). The V and J ends lost 5 bases and 8 bases, in that order; junction bases with no gene match: 6. CDR3 loop: CASSPGQGNEKLFF. As DNA, the CDR3 is TGTGCCAGTAGTCCCGGACAGGGGAACGAAAAACTGTTTTTT.

The chain couples TRBV7-9 to TRBJ2-1, with TRBD2 as a possible D gene (6 bases). Germline V gene data show CDR1 as SEHNR and CDR2 as FQNEAQ (reference sequence). CDR3 length equals 13 residues. V lost 5 bases and J 5 bases, leaving 10 bases between the germline ends. This CDR3 reads CASSRLVDNEQFF. The DNA for the CDR3 is TGTGCCAGCAGCCGACTAGTAGACAATGAGCAGTTCTTC.

This clone was seen more than once but under ten times. The genes are TRBV10-1 and TRBJ1-2; possibly TRBD1 for D (6 bases). The germline gives CDR1 WNHNN, CDR2 SYGVQD (reference sequence). The CDR3 has 13 residues. V lost 4 bases, J lost 5 bases, and 11 bases lay in between. CDR3 bases: TGCGCCAGCAGTGGACAGGATGGGTATGGCTACACCTTC. Translation: CASSGQDGYGYTF.

The chain uses TRBV7-9 and TRBJ1-1; D gene unclear. V shed 5 bases and J shed 1 base, with 8 bases lying between them. Germline V CDR1 and CDR2: SEHNR, FQNEAQ (reference sequence). The CDR3 runs 13 residues. The CDR3: CASSADWNTEAFF. The CDR3 region has the DNA TGTGCCAGCAGCGCAGATTGGAACACTGAAGCTTTCTTT.

This chain links TRBV7-2 with TRBJ2-2, with D possibly matching TRBD1 (6 bases). This CDR3 is built from 15 residues. The germline V and J ends were trimmed by 5 bases and 0 bases, with 10 bases remaining between them. CDR1 and CDR2 (germline): SGHTA, FQGNSA. The CDR3 DNA follows: TGTGCCAGCAGCCCCGGACAGACGAACACCGGGGAGCTGTTTTTT. It translates to CASSPGQTNTGELFF.

V usage is TRBV27 and J usage is TRBJ2-2, with 7 bases that match TRBD1. The V segment lost 5 bases and the J segment 0 bases; nucleotides outside the gene matches: 12. CDR3 length: 18 amino acids. Germline assignment: CDR1 MNHEY and CDR2 SMNVEV (reference sequence). CDR3 nucleotide sequence: TGTGCCAGCAGTACCCGTCCGACAGGGCGAACGAACACCGGGGAGCTGTTTTTT. Translating gives CASSTRPTGRTNTGELFF.

The chain couples TRBV7-7 to TRBJ1-1; D is perhaps TRBD1 (6 bases). This CDR3 has 18 residues. CDR1 SSHAT and CDR2 FNYEAQ come from the germline V gene (reference sequence). The V end lost 4 bases, the J end lost 0 bases, and 21 bases lay between the germline ends. In nucleotides, the CDR3 is TGTGCCAGCAGCTCAATGCCACCAAAACAGGGAATGAACACTGAAGCTTTCTTT. This translates into CASSSMPPKQGMNTEAFF.

The CDR3 coding sequence is TGTGCCAGCAGCTCTACGACGGGATACACAGATACGCAGTATTTT. Amino acids: CASSSTTGYTDTQYF. The V and J genes are TRBV7-2 and TRBJ2-3; possibly TRBD2 for D (5 bases). Germline V gives CDR1 SGHTA, CDR2 FQGNSA. The CDR3 loop spans 15 amino acids. Between the trimmed V and J ends, which lost 4 bases and 2 bases, there was a span of 13 bases. The full variable domain, with the rest looked up from reference TRBV7-2 and TRBJ2-3, is GAGVSQSPSNKVTEKGKDVELRCDPISGHTALYWYRQSLGQGLEFLIYFQGNSAPDKSGLPSDRFSAERTGGSVSTLTIQRTQQEDSAVYLCASSSTTGYTDTQYFGPGTRLTVL.